The 25 T cell receptor beta chains below were found in one sample sequenced in a study of T-cell memory formation after mild COVID-19. A single record per CDR3 protein comes from TCRdb applying MiXCR to the 5' RACE reads. Of under 300,000 distinct CDR3 sequences listed, about a sixth are singletons. Material for sequencing was PBMCs or a T cell subset sorted from them (not recorded which). The receptors stem from a man aged 18 to 29 who had mild COVID-19 (a few samples of this study predate the infection). Cell type and time point are not known.

The rearrangement uses TRBV7-2 and TRBJ2-5; TRBD2 matches at 8 bases. This CDR3 has 15 residues. V lost 5 bases, J lost 2 bases, and 7 bases stayed unmatched. The germline V gene encodes CDR1 SGHTA and CDR2 FQGNSA. The CDR3 nucleotides are TGTGCCAGCAGCATGCGGACTAGCTATCAAGAGACCCAGTACTTC. Protein sequence: CASSMRTSYQETQYF.

The genes are TRBV5-5 and TRBJ2-3; D is uncertain. The germline gives CDR1 SGHKS, CDR2 YYEKEE (reference sequence). With 3 bases removed from V and 1 base from J, the gap between germline ends came to 12 bases. This CDR3 has 15 residues. CDR3 sequence: CASSSSLRRTDTQYF. The CDR3 DNA reads as TGTGCCAGCAGCTCTTCATTGCGGCGCACAGATACGCAGTATTTT.

The chain employs TRBV4-3 and TRBJ2-3; no clear D. Germline values: CDR1 LGHNA, CDR2 YSLEER. The CDR3 totals 15 residues. The V gene lost 4 bases and the J gene lost 5 bases, with 16 bases spanning the gap. Written as DNA, the CDR3 is TGCGCCAGCAGCCTAGGACGGTACCAGGTAGATACGCAGTATTTT. It encodes CASSLGRYQVDTQYF.

The rearrangement joins TRBV20-1 to TRBJ2-7, with 9 bases matching TRBD1. Germline V gene sequence: CDR1 DFQATT, CDR2 SNEGSKA (reference sequence). Germline trimming cut 1 base from V and 7 bases from J; bases unmatched to any gene: 8. This CDR3 is 14 amino acids long. As DNA, the CDR3 is TGCAGTGCTAGAGGAGGACAGGGGCCCGCGGAGCAGTACTTC. Translated, it gives CSARGGQGPAEQYF.

This clonotype has only a few counts. The chain uses TRBV4-3 and TRBJ2-5; D might be TRBD1 or TRBD2, each matching 5 bases. The CDR3 length is 16 residues. The V end was cut by 1 base, the J end by 1 base, with 13 bases between. Germline loops: CDR1 LGHNA, CDR2 YSLEER. This CDR3 is CASSQGGRQGQETQYF. CDR3 nucleotides: TGCGCCAGCAGCCAAGGGGGACGGCAGGGCCAAGAGACCCAGTACTTC.

This clonotype was seen a handful of times. The J gene is TRBJ1-2, the V gene TRBV10-3, with TRBD1 as a possible D gene (5 bases). CDR1 is ENHRY, CDR2 SYGVKD, per germline. Trimming took 7 bases from V and 3 from J, leaving 12 bases between them. This CDR3 has 13 residues. CDR3 region: CAINGDGHYGYTF. The DNA for the CDR3 is TGTGCCATCAATGGGGACGGACACTATGGCTACACCTTC.

This chain joins TRBV20-1 and TRBJ2-2, with D unclear. The CDR3 spans 12 residues. Trimming left V 2 bases short and J 3 bases short, with 4 bases between. The germline V gene encodes CDR1 DFQATT and CDR2 SNEGSKA (reference sequence). The CDR3 sequence: CSARLDTGELFF. The CDR3 nucleotides read TGCAGTGCTAGACTAGACACCGGGGAGCTGTTTTTT.

This clonotype appeared a few times. The chain uses TRBV12-3 or TRBV12-4 and TRBJ1-2; D remains ambiguous. Between the trimmed V and J ends, which lost 5 bases and 2 bases, there was a span of 12 bases. CDR3 length: 14 amino acids. CDR3 DNA: TGTGCCAGCAGTCCGGAACCGGGCAACTATGGCTACACCTTC. Protein product: CASSPEPGNYGYTF.

The chain uses TRBV28 and TRBJ2-7; 9 bases agree with TRBD1. The germline gives CDR1 MDHEN, CDR2 SYDVKM. The CDR3 has 12 residues. J lost 3 bases, V lost 8 bases, and 2 bases had no gene match. The CDR3 reads CASGTGHYEQYV. As DNA, the CDR3 is TGTGCCAGCGGGACAGGGCACTACGAGCAGTACGTC.

This clonotype has a count of ten or more. The genes are TRBV5-1 and TRBJ1-1, with D possibly being TRBD1 (6 bases). Trimming took 1 base from V and 3 from J, leaving 25 bases between them. CDR3 size: 19 residues. Germline V gene data show CDR1 as SGHRS and CDR2 as YFSETQ. The CDR3 bases are TGCGCCAGCAGCTTGTGGCCTTCGACAGGCAGGTGGTCGGACACTGAAGCTTTCTTT. This sequence encodes CASSLWPSTGRWSDTEAFF. The full variable domain, with the rest looked up from reference TRBV5-1 and TRBJ1-1, is KAGVTQTPRYLIKTRGQQVTLSCSPISGHRSVSWYQQTPGQGLQFLFEYFSETQRNKGNFPGRFSGRQFSNSRSEMNVSTLELGDSALYLCASSLWPSTGRWSDTEAFFGQGTRLTVV.

This clonotype was picked up many times. The chain carries TRBV6-5 and TRBJ2-1; 8 nucleotides match TRBD1. The CDR3 is 13 residues long. V trimming: 5 bases; J trimming: 5 bases; junction bases outside the gene matches: 2. CDR1 and CDR2 (germline): MNHEY, SVGAGI. CDR3 sequence: CASSRDRHNEQFF. The CDR3 DNA reads TGTGCCAGCAGTCGGGACAGGCACAATGAGCAGTTCTTC.

This clonotype has only a few counts. The chain has TRBV5-1 and TRBJ1-2; 9 bases match TRBD1. CDR1 and CDR2 (germline): SGHRS, YFSETQ. The CDR3 spans 15 residues. V dropped 0 bases and J dropped 7; count of bases not matched to a gene: 7. In nucleotides, the CDR3 is TGCGCCAGCAGCTTGGTAGCTGGGACAGGGTCTGGCTACACCTTC. It yields the protein CASSLVAGTGSGYTF. The whole variable domain, filled in from reference TRBV5-1 and TRBJ1-2, reads KAGVTQTPRYLIKTRGQQVTLSCSPISGHRSVSWYQQTPGQGLQFLFEYFSETQRNKGNFPGRFSGRQFSNSRSEMNVSTLELGDSALYLCASSLVAGTGSGYTFGSGTRLTVV.

The rearrangement joins TRBV3-1 to TRBJ1-1; no firm D call. Between the trimmed V and J ends, which lost 4 bases and 8 bases, there was a span of 14 bases. Germline assignment: CDR1 LGHDT and CDR2 YNNKEL (reference sequence). The CDR3 contains 13 residues. For the CDR3, the DNA is TGTGCCAGCAGCCCGCGTGGGCAAGGGGAAGCTTTCTTT. Translated, it gives CASSPRGQGEAFF.

V gene TRBV20-1 combines with J gene TRBJ1-5; the D is unclear. Trimming removed 6 bases at V and 1 base at J, with 10 bases between. This CDR3 is 13 amino acids long. Germline CDR1 DFQATT, CDR2 SNEGSKA (reference sequence). The CDR3 loop reads CSATQGSNQPQHF. CDR3 coding DNA: TGCAGTGCAACCCAAGGGAGCAATCAGCCCCAGCATTTT.

The rearrangement joins TRBV21-1 to TRBJ2-2; the tabulated D call, TRBD2, remains unverified against the DNA. TRBV21-1 is reported as a pseudogene. The CDR3 sequence is 16 residues long. The CDR3 region has the DNA TGTGCCAGCAGCAAAGGATCCAGCGGGGGGCACGGGGAGCTGTTTTTT. Translated: CASSKGSSGGHGELFF.

The rearrangement links TRBV20-1 to TRBJ2-3; TRBD2 is a possible D gene (6 bases). Germline values: CDR1 DFQATT, CDR2 SNEGSKA (reference sequence). V lost 7 bases and J lost 2, with 13 bases in between. CDR3 length: 13 residues. The CDR3 protein is CSGEAGVTDTQYF. The CDR3 DNA reads as TGCAGTGGGGAAGCGGGCGTCACAGATACGCAGTATTTT.

This clonotype was recorded at least ten times. The V and J genes are TRBV5-1 and TRBJ2-4; D possibly corresponds to TRBD1 (6 bases). With 0 bases removed from V and 6 bases from J, the gap between germline ends came to 10 bases. CDR3 length: 14 amino acids. Germline-derived CDR1 and CDR2 are SGHRS and YFSETQ. CDR3 coding DNA: TGCGCCAGCAGCTTGGCAGGGGCTGGAAACATTCAGTACTTC. It yields the protein CASSLAGAGNIQYF.

The chain links TRBV2 to TRBJ2-3; D is perhaps TRBD2 (7 bases). CDR3 length equals 15 residues. V lost 3 bases and J 4 bases, leaving 14 bases between the germline ends. Germline CDR1 and CDR2: SNHLY and FYNNEI. Written as DNA, the CDR3 is TGTGCCAGCAGTGAGTTGGCGGGGGCCCCAGATACGCAGTATTTT. Encoded protein: CASSELAGAPDTQYF.

The chain joins TRBV11-2 to TRBJ2-7; the match to TRBD1 covers 7 bases. The germline V gene encodes CDR1 SGHAT and CDR2 FQNNGV. The ends lost 5 bases at V and 3 bases at J; junction bases unmatched: 4. The CDR3 length is 13 residues. The CDR3 is CASSDRADYEQYV. CDR3 DNA sequence: TGTGCCAGCAGCGACAGGGCCGACTACGAGCAGTACGTC.

The chain carries TRBV5-4 and TRBJ2-1; D gene unclear. Germline CDR1 and CDR2: SGHNT and YYREEE (reference sequence). The V and J ends lost 1 base and 10 bases respectively, with 6 bases between them. The CDR3 is 11 residues long. The CDR3 here is CASSLFEEQFF. CDR3 sequence (DNA): TGTGCCAGCAGCTTGTTTGAGGAGCAGTTCTTC.

The rearrangement links TRBV4-2 to TRBJ2-3; 7 nucleotides agree with TRBD2. The ends lost 2 bases at V and 2 bases at J; junction bases unmatched: 10. The CDR3 loop spans 17 amino acids. The V gene's germline CDR1 is LGHNA and CDR2 YNFKEQ. The CDR3 sequence: CASSQSTSWDPTDTQYF. CDR3 bases: TGTGCCAGCAGCCAATCGACTAGCTGGGACCCCACAGATACGCAGTATTTT.

This clonotype was seen a few times. The CDR3 nucleotides read TGTGCCAGCAGTTACAGTATGCTGGGGCTAGATACGCAGTATTTT. Translation: CASSYSMLGLDTQYF. V usage is TRBV6-5 and J usage is TRBJ2-3; a weak D match, TRBD1 (5 bases). Trimming stripped 2 bases from V and 5 bases from J, with 14 bases between. The CDR3 has 15 amino acids. Germline V CDR1 and CDR2: MNHEY, SVGAGI.

This rearrangement joins TRBV5-1 to TRBJ2-3; tentatively, D is TRBD2 (6 bases). Germline V CDR1 and CDR2: SGHRS, YFSETQ. The CDR3 spans 14 residues. V was cut by 4 bases and J by 0 bases, with 9 bases left in between. The CDR3 sequence: CASSPAGSTDTQYF. The CDR3 region has the DNA TGCGCCAGCAGCCCTGCGGGGAGCACAGATACGCAGTATTTT. The full variable domain, completed using reference TRBV5-1 and TRBJ2-3, is KAGVTQTPRYLIKTRGQQVTLSCSPISGHRSVSWYQQTPGQGLQFLFEYFSETQRNKGNFPGRFSGRQFSNSRSEMNVSTLELGDSALYLCASSPAGSTDTQYFGPGTRLTVL.

CDR3 nucleotides: TGTGCCAGCAGTGAAGCGGGTCCTTCTGGGGCCAACGTCCTGACTTTC. Translating it yields CASSEAGPSGANVLTF. The V call is TRBV2, the J call TRBJ2-6; D unresolved. Germline V gene sequence: CDR1 SNHLY, CDR2 FYNNEI. Trimming took 0 bases from V and 1 from J, leaving 7 bases between them. CDR3 length: 16 amino acids.

This clonotype has ten or more counts. The V and J genes are TRBV5-1 and TRBJ2-3; unclear D gene. The CDR3 totals 14 residues. Germline V gives CDR1 SGHRS, CDR2 YFSETQ. The ends were cut back, 2 bases at V and 2 bases at J, with 9 bases in the middle. Here the CDR3 reads CASSFGSPTDTQYF. The CDR3 DNA is TGCGCCAGCAGCTTCGGTAGCCCCACAGATACGCAGTATTTT.